The source of this TCR beta chain is a study of shared clonotypes between healthy human individuals (TCRdb year 2020). At the level of the whole study: The cohort included a few men and a couple of women between 18 and 49 years of age. Per donor, three plates each were used for CD4 naive and CD4 memory, two for CD8 naive, and one for CD8 memory. To estimate repertoire size and how much clonotypes are shared between individuals, the study performed deep sequencing of blood TCR repertoires from about five healthy adults. To increase sequencing depth and limit assay-specific biases, TCR repertoire library preparation and sequencing were carried out by different laboratories using diverse techniques. Leukapheresis yielded between about 0.85 and 10 billion PBMCs per donor. Beyond this particular receptor, the publication reports: Larger estimated clonotype richness was generally found for naive subsets than for memory subsets. Sampling was restricted to blood, and TCR repertoires in tissue are likely to differ from TCR repertoires in blood. Even with the large sequencing depth, rarefaction of the sorted-subset datasets indicated that sequencing was incomplete. When a few donors were compared, the shared fraction of clonotypes was around 5% for naive CD4, around 3.5% for naive CD8, more than 2% for memory CD4, and roughly 0.43% for memory CD8. The small number of donors limited the genetic and exposure-history diversity represented. Clonotypes shared by all four sorted-subset donors showed higher generation probabilities than non-shared clonotypes. Based on pairwise subsampling, the degree of clonotype sharing among donors was expected to be affected by sequencing depth.

The donors were healthy, HIV-negative adults who had no recently reported acute infections or vaccinations. All donors were Caucasian adults living in Nashville, Tennessee, USA. Magnetic negative selection was used to enrich CD4+ T cells, after which naive cells were positively selected on CD45RA and the negative fraction became the memory subset. After blood collection by leukapheresis, PBMCs were isolated using Ficoll-Histopaque density gradient centrifugation and then cryopreserved in the vapor phase of liquid nitrogen. Analytical flow cytometry was used to check the purity and quantity of each magnetically sorted T cell population. Genomic DNA was isolated from each sorted fraction and quantified by UV absorbance on a Nanodrop 2000c. TCR CDR3 regions were amplified from genomic DNA by multiplex PCR using the deep immunoSEQ assay. Extracted genomic DNA from each cell subset was spread evenly across all wells of several immunoSEQ 96-well plates, with each plate serving as a replicate. For sorted subsets, 200 to 250 ng genomic DNA, equal to 30,000 to 35,000 T cell genomes, was loaded into each replicate PCR. The purified libraries were quantified using a Qubit 3.0 fluorometer, sized with a Bioanalyzer 2100, and then quantified again using the KAPA Library Quantification kit. Every immunoSEQ 96-well plate was sequenced on a separate single-read 150-cycle Illumina NextSeq 550 flow cell. Regarding the original processing steps: The immunoSEQ output contained only junctional sequences without quality scores, so filtering could not match that applied to full-length reads. Sequences were annotated with PyIR, a Python wrapper for IgBLAST v1.9, and V/J genes and CDR3 were assigned using IMGT germline references. Reads with weak V/J assignments (E-value above 1e-6), missing CDR3, stop codons, out-of-frame junctions, or ambiguous translated residues were removed. V3J clonotypes were defined as sequences sharing an identical inferred V gene, J gene, and CDR3 amino acid sequence. To compute the percentage overlap between repertoires, the number of shared unique clonotypes was divided by the size of the smaller repertoire. RTK rarefaction, the Chao1 estimator, and Recon v2.1 estimates of unobserved clonotypes were used to assess repertoire richness. Generation probabilities were computed with OLGA for all TCRbeta clonotypes obtained by the gDNA method from a few donors. TCRdb took over this immuneACCESS table, retaining in-frame rearrangements with V and J assigned. Such tables are incomplete; in checked studies, under half of the missing clones stem from an unresolved V gene, and the remainder is unexplained. For V, J and clone size, that table is used; D and trimming come from the DNA. The table for this sample lists roughly 1 million clones; 65% to 80% of them were counted only once. The ten top clones hold 1.2% to 1.5% of the sample.

This clone appeared a few times. Its binding antigen is unknown. Base qualities are not recorded, but no much larger clone differs from it by a single base. The sequence derives from a man between 18 and 29 years old in good health. Sequenced material: memory CD4+ T cells sorted from blood. In the paper's terms, the cell subset or site label means: CD45RA-negative fraction.

The CDR3 here reads CASSPGLAGVADTQYF. DNA sequence: TGTGCCAGCTCCCCGGGACTAGCGGGAGTAGCAGATACGCAGTATTTT. Rearrangement joined TRBV27 to TRBJ2-3, with 14 central nucleotides matching TRBD2. Including the terminal cysteine and phenylalanine, the CDR3 comprises 16 residues. Only CDR3 DNA remains: 48 bases, in frame from the first base. In the germline V gene (reference sequence), CDR1 corresponds to MNHEY and CDR2 to SMNVEV. Here V drops 8 bases and J drops 4 bases, and the junction holds 8 bases not matched to any gene.